This T cell receptor beta chain derives from a study of blood T cell repertoires in COVID-19 (dated by TCRdb to the early 2020s). Looking at the study overall: Samples covering the acute and convalescent phases of COVID-19 were provided by collaborators in the United States, Italy and Spain. Subjects who had been exposed to COVID-19, were actively infected with it, or had recovered from it provided the deeply sampled blood TCRbeta repertoires that made up the dataset. The material from the prospective study consisted of cDNA or gDNA derived from T cells, B-cell-depleted T cells, or PBMCs. The repertoires were made available in a free public database intended to serve as a resource for research on the immune response to SARS-CoV-2. Where available, HLA class I and class II types were obtained from metadata supplied by the sample provider rather than from assay-based typing. A de-identified subject ID, COVID-19 status, age in years and sex were almost always included in the sample metadata. The samples were drawn from two sources: the first 160 participants of the ongoing ImmuneRACE study, and 1,000 to 1,500 subjects contributed by 6 global collaborators. Study-wide findings and limitations: The quantity of clinical and demographic metadata differed by source and by participant and was supplied without curation.

About this clone: The specificity of this receptor is unknown. No base quality values were provided; no much bigger clone lies one nucleotide off.

The germline V gene (reference sequence) yields SEHNR for CDR1 and FQNEAQ for CDR2. From the cysteine through the phenylalanine, the CDR3 covers 16 amino acids. The CDR3 DNA has 48 bases and is translated from base 1. Germline trimming: 2 bases from V, 2 bases from J; junction bases outside gene matches: 5. The immunoSEQ Assay, a bias-controlled multiplex PCR, was used to amplify TCRbeta CDR3 regions from genomic DNA. Per the authors' processing: Within the assay, amplification of reference gene primers was used to estimate how many nucleated cells each sample contained. To quantify the absolute abundance of each unique TCRbeta CDR3 rearrangement, sequence reads were collapsed and filtered. For each sample, productive Simpson clonality was calculated by taking the square root of Simpson's diversity index across productive rearrangements. In its TCRdb copy, this immuneACCESS table keeps in-frame sequences only and misses some clones. Where compared with another copy, unresolved V genes explain less than half of these, and the others have no known cause. Clone size and V and J calls were adopted from that table, with D and trimming inferred from the DNA. The sample table lists roughly 350,000 clones, approximately 87% of them with a count of one. The ten most abundant clones make up 4% of the sample.

Collaborating institutions collected whole blood in K2EDTA tubes following their own protocols. For TCRbeta analysis, collaborator samples were shipped as frozen whole blood, as isolated PBMCs, or as DNA extracted from either sample type. The chain was built from TRBV7-9 and TRBJ2-3; the junction holds 9 bases that match TRBD2. The TCR was taken from a woman in her 50s with active or convalescent COVID-19. Material for sequencing was peripheral blood. Here is the DNA: TGTGCCAGCAGCTTATACCTAGCGGGGAACACAGATACGCAGTATTTT. Its protein is CASSLYLAGNTDTQYF.